These T cell receptor beta chains were read from a single sample in a study of OX40 agonist ivuxolimab in advanced cancers. TCRdb's copy holds only in-frame clones and misses some; the assay was immunoSEQ multiplex PCR. The sample lists 76,000 or so clones; about 82% were seen once. This specimen consisted of CD4+ or CD8+ T cells sorted from blood, obtained in a trial of the OX40 agonist ivuxolimab. The receptors come from an adult with an advanced solid tumor such as melanoma, head and neck, liver or kidney cancer. Both conserved end residues are part of each CDR3. A D gene is named only where the DNA matches it firmly. Size is stated for part of the rows, as once, few or many counts, or as a class when the clone is expanded.

>TRBV5-1|NA|TRBD2|TRBJ2-3
CASSPGLAADTQYF
TGCGCCAGCAGCCCTGGACTAGCGGCAGATACGCAGTATTTT
>TRBV7-2|once|TRBD1|TRBJ2-7
CASSLPTGDEQYF
TGTGCCAGCAGCTTACCGACAGGGGACGAGCAGTACTTC
>TRBV10-2|NA|TRBD1|TRBJ2-7
CASRLKDRGRLEQYF
TGCGCCAGCCGACTGAAGGACAGGGGGCGCCTCGAGCAGTACTTC
>TRBV15|NA|NA|TRBJ2-7
CATSRDWDPRPYEQYF
TGTGCCACCAGCAGAGATTGGGACCCTAGGCCGTACGAGCAGTACTTC
>TRBV2|NA|TRBD1|TRBJ2-2
CASRGQAVKIGGELFF
TGTGCCAGCAGGGGACAGGCCGTCAAGATCGGTGGGGAGCTGTTTTTT
>TRBV5-4|once|NA|TRBJ2-5
CASSSGLTQETQYF
TGTGCCAGCAGCTCGGGACTCACCCAAGAGACCCAGTACTTC
>TRBV11-2|NA|NA|TRBJ2-7
CASSSPRGRKYEQYF
TGTGCCAGCAGTTCCCCTAGGGGACGGAAATACGAGCAGTACTTC
>TRBV7-2|NA|NA|TRBJ1-2
CASSLGGRWGYTF
TGTGCCAGCAGCTTAGGGGGGCGCTGGGGCTACACCTTC
>TRBV19|NA|NA|TRBJ2-5
CASSIGNYQETQYF
TGTGCCAGTAGTATCGGAAACTACCAAGAGACCCAGTACTTC
>TRBV20-1|few|NA|TRBJ2-7
CSARVRVEQYF
TGCAGTGCTAGAGTAAGGGTCGAGCAGTACTTC
>TRBV2|once|TRBD1|TRBJ2-7
CASSEERGQGTYEQYF
TGTGCCAGCAGTGAAGAGAGGGGACAGGGAACCTACGAGCAGTACTTC
>TRBV2|NA|TRBD1|TRBJ1-2
CASSEETGHNYGYTF
TGTGCCAGCAGTGAAGAGACAGGGCATAACTATGGCTACACCTTC
>TRBV19|NA|NA|TRBJ2-2
CASSIFGGPDNTGELFF
TGTGCCAGTAGTATCTTCGGGGGCCCGGATAACACCGGGGAGCTGTTTTTT
>TRBV28|NA|NA|TRBJ1-1
CASSLSAPGKTEAFF
TGTGCCAGCAGTTTAAGTGCACCGGGGAAGACTGAAGCTTTCTTT
>TRBV10-3|once|NA|TRBJ1-2
CAISESLGGTRNSDGYTF
TGTGCCATCAGTGAGTCTTTAGGAGGGACACGTAACTCGGACGGCTACACCTTC
>TRBV10-3|NA|NA|TRBJ2-5
CATEGQETQYF
TGTGCCACCGAAGGACAAGAGACCCAGTACTTC
>TRBV7-9|few|NA|TRBJ1-1
CASSLGDMNTEAFF
TGTGCCAGCAGCTTAGGGGATATGAACACTGAAGCTTTCTTT
>TRBV4-3|NA|TRBD2|TRBJ2-2
CASSQDTRGGTGELFF
TGCGCCAGCAGCCAAGATACGCGGGGGGGCACCGGGGAGCTGTTTTTT
>TRBV25-1|NA|NA|TRBJ2-7
CASSEGRALIYEQYF
TGTGCCAGCAGTGAAGGGCGGGCATTGATCTACGAGCAGTACTTC
>TRBV30|NA|TRBD1|TRBJ2-7
CASSTGGAYEQYF
TGTGCCTCCTCGACAGGGGGCGCCTACGAGCAGTACTTC
>TRBV2|NA|TRBD2|TRBJ2-7
CASTSGYEQYF
TGTGCCAGCACTAGCGGCTACGAGCAGTACTTC
>TRBV4-3|NA|NA|TRBJ1-2
CASSQDKFRYGYTF
TGCGCCAGCAGCCAAGATAAGTTCCGCTATGGCTACACCTTC
>TRBV5-1|NA|TRBD1|TRBJ1-3
CASSLGTATGNTIYF
TGCGCCAGCAGCTTAGGGACAGCTACTGGAAACACCATATATTTT
>TRBV19|NA|NA|TRBJ1-1
CASSRQTLNTEAFF
TGTGCCAGTAGTAGACAGACTCTGAACACTGAAGCTTTCTTT
>TRBV10-3|NA|TRBD2|TRBJ2-4
CASATGAGVNIQYF
TGTGCCAGCGCCACGGGTGCGGGGGTGAACATTCAGTACTTC
>TRBV7-9|NA|NA|TRBJ2-7
CASSLRGYEQYF
TGTGCCAGCAGCTTAAGGGGATACGAGCAGTACTTC
>TRBV7-7|few|NA|TRBJ2-5
CASSLNRGGQETQYF
TGTGCCAGCAGCTTGAACCGGGGCGGCCAAGAGACCCAGTACTTC
>TRBV5-1|NA|NA|TRBJ2-3
CASSWGGPDTQYF
TGCGCCAGCAGCTGGGGGGGGCCAGATACGCAGTATTTT
>TRBV6-5|NA|TRBD1|TRBJ1-5
CASRSGTASNQPQHF
TGTGCCAGCAGATCGGGGACAGCTAGCAATCAGCCCCAGCATTTT
>TRBV30|NA|NA|TRBJ1-2
CAWADGANYGYTF
TGTGCCTGGGCCGATGGAGCTAACTATGGCTACACCTTC
>TRBV25-1|few|TRBD2|TRBJ2-7
CASSSNLGGRYEQYF
TGTGCCAGCAGCTCCAACCTCGGGGGGAGGTACGAGCAGTACTTC
>TRBV7-2|NA|NA|TRBJ2-7
CASSTTNYEQYF
TGTGCCAGCAGCACCACTAACTACGAGCAGTACTTC
>TRBV10-3|NA|TRBD1|TRBJ1-1
CAISSSQGDTEAFF
TGTGCCATCAGTTCCTCACAGGGGGACACTGAAGCTTTCTTT
>TRBV5-1|NA|NA|TRBJ1-2
CASSLGGATYGYTF
TGCGCCAGCAGCTTGGGTGGGGCGACCTATGGCTACACCTTC
>TRBV30|once|TRBD2|TRBJ2-5
CAWRGLAGVEETQYF
TGTGCCTGGAGAGGACTAGCGGGGGTGGAAGAGACCCAGTACTTC
>TRBV30|NA|NA|TRBJ2-3
CAWGGGGDTQYF
TGTGCCTGGGGGGGCGGGGGAGATACGCAGTATTTT
>TRBV12-5|few|TRBD1|TRBJ1-5
CASGLGDRGPYSNQPQHF
TGTGCTAGTGGTTTAGGGGACAGGGGCCCGTATAGCAATCAGCCCCAGCATTTT
>TRBV7-2|few|NA|TRBJ1-5
CASSLDEDQPQHF
TGTGCCAGCAGCTTAGACGAGGATCAGCCCCAGCATTTT
>TRBV10-3|once|NA|TRBJ1-2
CAISESTALNYGYTF
TGTGCCATCAGTGAGTCCACGGCCTTGAACTATGGCTACACCTTC
>TRBV21-1|NA|NA|TRBJ2-3
CASSSQGSGDTQYF
TGTGCCAGCAGCAGTCAGGGGAGTGGAGATACGCAGTATTTT
>TRBV6-1|NA|TRBD1|TRBJ2-3
CASSEAVEAGGDIRYF
TGTGCCAGCAGTGAAGCAGTCGAGGCAGGGGGCGATATTAGGTATTTT
>TRBV5-1|NA|NA|TRBJ2-3
CASSSGGGATRTDTQYF
TGCGCCAGCAGCTCCGGCGGCGGGGCCACACGCACAGATACGCAGTATTTT
>TRBV2|NA|NA|TRBJ1-2
CASSPGAVKVGYTF
TGTGCCAGCAGCCCCGGGGCAGTTAAGGTTGGCTACACCTTC
>TRBV30|once|NA|TRBJ1-2
CAWSVGGVGGYTF
TGTGCCTGGAGTGTAGGGGGGGTGGGTGGCTACACCTTC
>TRBV6-1|NA|NA|TRBJ2-3
CASKYGGPTDTQYF
TGTGCCAGCAAGTACGGGGGGCCGACAGATACGCAGTATTTT
>TRBV4-2|NA|NA|TRBJ1-4
CASSQAGYWNEKLFF
TGTGCCAGCAGCCAAGCGGGGTATTGGAATGAAAAACTGTTTTTT
>TRBV19|NA|NA|TRBJ2-7
CASTPGHLSSRDYEQYF
TGTGCCAGTACCCCGGGACATCTGTCCTCCAGGGACTACGAGCAGTACTTC
>TRBV5-4|NA|TRBD1|TRBJ2-3
CASSRTGGKDTQYF
TGTGCCAGCAGCAGGACAGGGGGCAAAGATACGCAGTATTTT
>TRBV19|few|TRBD1|TRBJ1-5
CASTLGAGGVSNQPQHF
TGTGCCAGTACCCTGGGGGCAGGGGGGGTGAGCAATCAGCCCCAGCATTTT
>TRBV7-2|NA|NA|TRBJ1-6
CASSLDKENSPLHF
TGTGCCAGCAGCTTGGACAAAGAGAATTCACCCCTCCACTTT